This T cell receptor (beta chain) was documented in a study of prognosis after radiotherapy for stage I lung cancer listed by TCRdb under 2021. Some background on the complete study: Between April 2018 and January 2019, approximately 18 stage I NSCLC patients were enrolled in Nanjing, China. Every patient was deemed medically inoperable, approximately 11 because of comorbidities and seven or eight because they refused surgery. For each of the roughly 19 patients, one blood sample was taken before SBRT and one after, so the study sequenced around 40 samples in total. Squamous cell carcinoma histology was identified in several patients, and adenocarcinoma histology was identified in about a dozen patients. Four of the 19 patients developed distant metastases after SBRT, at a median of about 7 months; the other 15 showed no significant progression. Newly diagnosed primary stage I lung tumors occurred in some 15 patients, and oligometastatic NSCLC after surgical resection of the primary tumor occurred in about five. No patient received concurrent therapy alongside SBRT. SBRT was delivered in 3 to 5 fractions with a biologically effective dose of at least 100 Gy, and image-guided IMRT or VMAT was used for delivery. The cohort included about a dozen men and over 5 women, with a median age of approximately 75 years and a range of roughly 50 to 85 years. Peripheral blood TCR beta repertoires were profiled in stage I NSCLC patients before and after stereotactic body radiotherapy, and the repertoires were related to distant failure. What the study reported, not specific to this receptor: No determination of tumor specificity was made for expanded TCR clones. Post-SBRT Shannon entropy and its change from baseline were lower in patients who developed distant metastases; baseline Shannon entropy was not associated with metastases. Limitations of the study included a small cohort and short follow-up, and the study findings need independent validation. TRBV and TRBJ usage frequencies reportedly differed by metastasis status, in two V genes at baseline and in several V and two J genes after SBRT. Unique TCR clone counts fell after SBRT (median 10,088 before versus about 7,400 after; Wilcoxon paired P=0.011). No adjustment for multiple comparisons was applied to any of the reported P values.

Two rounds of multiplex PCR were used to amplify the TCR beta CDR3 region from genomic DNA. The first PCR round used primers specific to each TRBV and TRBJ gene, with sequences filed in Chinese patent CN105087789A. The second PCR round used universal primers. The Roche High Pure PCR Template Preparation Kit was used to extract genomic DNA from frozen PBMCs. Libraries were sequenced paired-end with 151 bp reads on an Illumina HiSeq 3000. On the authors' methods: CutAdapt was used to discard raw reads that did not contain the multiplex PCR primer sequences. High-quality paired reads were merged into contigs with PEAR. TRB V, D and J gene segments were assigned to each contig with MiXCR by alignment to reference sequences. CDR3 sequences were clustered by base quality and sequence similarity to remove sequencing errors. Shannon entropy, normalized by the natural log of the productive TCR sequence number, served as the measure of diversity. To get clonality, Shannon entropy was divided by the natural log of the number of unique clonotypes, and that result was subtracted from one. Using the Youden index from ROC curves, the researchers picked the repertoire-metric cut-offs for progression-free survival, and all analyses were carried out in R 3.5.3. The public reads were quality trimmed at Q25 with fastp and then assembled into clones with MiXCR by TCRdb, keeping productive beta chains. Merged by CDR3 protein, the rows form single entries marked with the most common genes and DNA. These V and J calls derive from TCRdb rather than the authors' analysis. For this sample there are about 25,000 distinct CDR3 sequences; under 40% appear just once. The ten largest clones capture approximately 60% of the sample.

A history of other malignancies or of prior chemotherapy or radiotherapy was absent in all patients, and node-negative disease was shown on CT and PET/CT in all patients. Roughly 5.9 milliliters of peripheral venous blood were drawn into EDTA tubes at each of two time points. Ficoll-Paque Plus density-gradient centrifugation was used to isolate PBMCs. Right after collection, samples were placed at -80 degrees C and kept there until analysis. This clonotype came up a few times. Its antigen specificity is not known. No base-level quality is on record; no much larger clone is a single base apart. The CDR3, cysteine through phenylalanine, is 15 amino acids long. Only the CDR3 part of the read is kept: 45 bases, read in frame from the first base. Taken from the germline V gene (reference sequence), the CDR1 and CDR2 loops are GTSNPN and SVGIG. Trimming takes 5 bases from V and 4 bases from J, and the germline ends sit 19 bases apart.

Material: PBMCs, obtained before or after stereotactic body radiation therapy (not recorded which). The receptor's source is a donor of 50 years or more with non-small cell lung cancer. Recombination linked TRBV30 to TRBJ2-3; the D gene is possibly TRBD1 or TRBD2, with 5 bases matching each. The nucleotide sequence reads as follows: TGTGCCTGGGGTTTCGGGGCGTCGCAGTCAGATACGCAGTATTTT. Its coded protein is CAWGFGASQSDTQYF.